This T cell receptor beta chain was identified during a study of shared clonotypes between healthy human individuals. The study ran the assay at deep level. TCRdb keeps only in-frame clones here, not all; method: immunoSEQ multiplex PCR. The sample has around 1.5 million clones, 95% to 99% seen once. The CDR3 is 14 residues long. Trimming stripped 8 bases from V and 6 bases from J, with 16 bases between. Germline V gene data show CDR1 as LNHDA and CDR2 as SQIVND (reference sequence). Source material: naive CD4+ T cells sorted from blood. Noted subset: CD45RA+ positively selected. The origin of this receptor is a man between 25 and 39 years old in good health. V gene TRBV19 combines with J gene TRBJ2-2; D uncertain. The CDR3 region has the DNA TGTGCCAGTCAACCTCCGAACAATCCCGGGGAGCTGTTTTTT. This sequence encodes CASQPPNNPGELFF.